The 23 T cell receptor beta chains below were found in one sample sequenced in a study of T cells in tumors after PD-1 blockade. The protocol was immunoSEQ multiplex PCR, while the TCRdb copy is restricted to in-frame clones and leaves out a portion. The sample lists about 63,000 clones; around 72% were seen once. Sequenced here: PBMCs, sampled after anti-PD-1 treatment. The receptor set was obtained from a human donor with basal cell carcinoma.

The rearrangement uses TRBV6-5 and TRBJ1-2, with D hard to call. The V and J ends lost 6 bases and 0 bases respectively, with 8 bases between them. CDR3 length: 13 amino acids. Germline V lookup: CDR1 MNHEY, CDR2 SVGAGI. The CDR3 coding sequence is TGTGCCAGCAGCCCCAGGCCTAACTATGGCTACACCTTC. This gives the protein CASSPRPNYGYTF.

The chain couples TRBV7-8 to TRBJ2-3; no firm D call. Germline lookup yields CDR1 SGHVS and CDR2 FQNEAQ. V lost 1 base, J lost 1 base, and 9 bases lay in between. The CDR3 is made up of 15 amino acids. The CDR3 DNA is TGTGCCAGCAGCTTAGGCCCCAAACGCACAGATACGCAGTATTTT. This encodes CASSLGPKRTDTQYF.

The chain recombines TRBV6-5 with TRBJ1-6; 7 bases match TRBD1. This CDR3 contains 14 residues. Trimming cost V 7 bases and J 7 bases; bases outside gene matches: 7. Germline V gives CDR1 MNHEY, CDR2 SVGAGI. The CDR3 sequence: CASNSGGRNSPLHF. CDR3 DNA: TGTGCCAGCAATTCAGGGGGTAGGAATTCACCCCTCCACTTT.

The chain joins TRBV5-6 to TRBJ1-3, with D possibly matching TRBD1 (6 bases). Deletions cut 4 bases from V and 0 bases from J, with 11 bases between. This CDR3 spans 15 amino acids. CDR1 SGHDT and CDR2 YYEEEE come from the germline V gene. Here the CDR3 reads CASSRTAVSGNTIYF. CDR3 in DNA: TGTGCCAGCAGCAGGACAGCCGTCTCTGGAAACACCATATATTTT.

This chain uses TRBV19 with TRBJ1-1, with D unresolved. Germline loops: CDR1 LNHDA, CDR2 SQIVND (reference sequence). The CDR3 length is 15 residues. Trimming shortened V by 5 bases and J by 2 bases, and 15 bases separated the two germline ends. CDR3 loop: CASSVGPHPNTEAFF. Here the CDR3 DNA reads TGTGCCAGTAGTGTCGGGCCTCACCCCAACACTGAAGCTTTCTTT.

This rearrangement joins TRBV7-2 to TRBJ2-7; 8 nucleotides align to TRBD2. This CDR3 is 14 amino acids long. J lost 4 bases, V lost 5 bases, and 7 bases had no gene match. Germline CDR1 is SGHTA and CDR2 is FQGNSA. The CDR3 DNA reads TGTGCCAGCAGCGGTAGCGGGGCCACTTACGAGCAGTACTTC. Protein product: CASSGSGATYEQYF.

The J gene is TRBJ2-1, the V gene TRBV7-2; 8 nucleotides align to TRBD1. The CDR3 sequence is 13 residues long. With V trimmed by 8 bases and J by 2 bases, 2 bases remained unmatched. CDR1 is SGHTA, CDR2 FQGNSA, per germline. CDR3 DNA sequence: TGTGCCAGCCGGGACAGGACCTACAATGAGCAGTTCTTC. It specifies CASRDRTYNEQFF.

V is TRBV6-5 and J is TRBJ1-1; no reliable D call. The V gene lost 5 bases and the J gene lost 7 bases, with 14 bases spanning the gap. Per germline, CDR1 MNHEY and CDR2 SVGAGI. This CDR3 region has 13 residues. Here the CDR3 reads CASSRGRTREAFF. DNA for the CDR3: TGTGCCAGCAGTCGTGGACGGACCCGTGAAGCTTTCTTT.

The J gene is TRBJ1-2, the V gene TRBV7-2, with a weak D call TRBD1 (5 bases). Germline assignment: CDR1 SGHTA and CDR2 FQGNSA. This CDR3 has 15 residues. V was trimmed by 0 bases and J by 6 bases, leaving 14 bases between them. CDR3 bases: TGTGCCAGCAGCTTAGCGCTGGCAGGGAGGGATGGCTACACCTTC. Protein: CASSLALAGRDGYTF. The whole variable domain, remainder taken from reference TRBV7-2 and TRBJ1-2, is GAGVSQSPSNKVTEKGKDVELRCDPISGHTALYWYRQSLGQGLEFLIYFQGNSAPDKSGLPSDRFSAERTGGSVSTLTIQRTQQEDSAVYLCASSLALAGRDGYTFGSGTRLTVV.

The chain recombines TRBV30 with TRBJ1-3; D possibly corresponds to TRBD1 (5 bases). The germline V gene encodes CDR1 GTSNPN and CDR2 SVGIG (reference sequence). The CDR3 spans 15 residues. Trimming pared 0 bases from V and 6 bases from J, leaving 15 bases between. The CDR3 reads CAWSVSALGENTIYF. DNA of the CDR3: TGTGCCTGGAGTGTATCCGCCCTAGGGGAAAACACCATATATTTT. The full variable domain, rest sourced from reference TRBV30 and TRBJ1-3, is SQTIHQWPATLVQPVGSPLSLECTVEGTSNPNLYWYRQAAGRGLQLLFYSVGIGQISSEVPQNLSASRPQDRQFILSSKKLLLSDSGFYLCAWSVSALGENTIYFGEGSWLTVV.

This chain joins TRBV27 and TRBJ2-7; D remains unclear. This CDR3 comprises 14 residues. The V end was cut by 5 bases, the J end by 3 bases, with 14 bases between. Germline CDR1 is MNHEY and CDR2 is SMNVEV (reference sequence). The DNA of the CDR3 is TGTGCCAGCAGTCCCCGCTTTGCCAGCTACGAGCAGTACTTC. Translated: CASSPRFASYEQYF.

The CDR3 sequence is CSVEGGTEAFF. CDR3 coding DNA: TGCAGCGTTGAGGGGGGCACTGAAGCTTTCTTT. V is TRBV29-1 and J is TRBJ1-1; TRBD1 might be the D (5 bases). The CDR3 totals 11 residues. Germline V CDR1 and CDR2: SQVTM, ANQGSEA. Trimming took 3 bases from V and 4 from J, leaving 6 bases between them.

This clone turned up a few times. This rearrangement joins TRBV10-1 to TRBJ2-1; D call uncertain. The V and J ends lost 0 bases and 12 bases respectively, with 12 bases between them. CDR1 and CDR2 from the germline V gene are WNHNN and SYGVQD (reference sequence). This CDR3 has 13 amino acids. Written as DNA, the CDR3 is TGCGCCAGCAGTGAGTCGATGGGCAGAGGGCAGTTCTTC. This translates into CASSESMGRGQFF.

The gene calls are TRBV9 and TRBJ1-2; D not certain. The CDR3 extends over 17 amino acids. Germline lookup yields CDR1 SGDLS and CDR2 YYNGEE. V lost 2 bases, J lost 2 bases, and 19 bases lay in between. The CDR3 region has the DNA TGTGCCAGCAGCGTCCAGACCCACGGACCGATCAACTATGGCTACACCTTC. Translated: CASSVQTHGPINYGYTF.

This chain joins TRBV3-1 (or the pseudogene TRBV3-2) and TRBJ2-7; 12 bases are a match to TRBD1. CDR3 length equals 15 residues. Germline V gene sequence: CDR1 LGHDT, CDR2 YNNKEL (reference sequence). V dropped 4 bases and J dropped 5; count of bases not matched to a gene: 6. The CDR3 sequence is CASSPGQGAIDEQYF. In nucleotides, the CDR3 is TGTGCCAGCAGCCCGGGACAGGGGGCTATTGACGAGCAGTACTTC.

The rearrangement uses TRBV10-1 and TRBJ1-1; D uncertain. Trimming shortened V by 10 bases and J by 3 bases, and 0 bases separated the two germline ends. Per germline, CDR1 WNHNN and CDR2 SYGVQD (reference sequence). This CDR3 spans 8 amino acids. In DNA, the CDR3 is TGCGCCAACACTGAAGCTTTCTTT. Its protein is CANTEAFF.

V usage is TRBV6-5 and J usage is TRBJ2-1; 10 bases fit TRBD2. Trimming at V came to 6 bases and at J to 8 bases, leaving 10 bases not matched to a gene. This CDR3 spans 15 amino acids. Germline V lookup: CDR1 MNHEY, CDR2 SVGAGI. CDR3 sequence (DNA): TGTGCCAGCAGCCCCGTAGCGGGGGGTGACGATGAGCAGTTCTTC. This translates into CASSPVAGGDDEQFF.

The rearrangement links TRBV28 to TRBJ1-6; no reliable D call. Germline values: CDR1 MDHEN, CDR2 SYDVKM. This CDR3 region has 14 residues. V was clipped by 1 base and J by 7 bases, with 8 bases between them. CDR3 residues: CASSLFSWNSPLHF. CDR3 nucleotide sequence: TGTGCCAGCAGTTTATTTAGTTGGAATTCACCCCTCCACTTT.

This chain connects TRBV5-6 to TRBJ2-7, with D perhaps TRBD1 (5 bases). V was trimmed by 0 bases and J by 5 bases, leaving 12 bases between them. Germline loops: CDR1 SGHDT, CDR2 YYEEEE. This CDR3 region has 14 residues. CDR3 region: CASSLEGALNEQYF. Written as DNA, the CDR3 is TGTGCCAGCAGCTTGGAAGGGGCGCTCAACGAGCAGTACTTC. Combining the CDR3 with reference TRBV5-6 and TRBJ2-7 gives the whole variable domain DAGVTQSPTHLIKTRGQQVTLRCSPKSGHDTVSWYQQALGQGPQFIFQYYEEEERQRGNFPDRFSGHQFPNYSSELNVNALLLGDSALYLCASSLEGALNEQYFGPGTRLTVT.

The CDR3 coding sequence is TGTGCCTGGAGTACAGACTCTGGAAACACCATATATTTT. Translated, it gives CAWSTDSGNTIYF. The chain employs TRBV30 and TRBJ1-3; D is unclear. V lost 2 bases and J 0 bases, leaving 5 bases between the germline ends. This CDR3 contains 13 residues. Germline CDR1 and CDR2: GTSNPN and SVGIG (reference sequence).

This clone turned up a few times. CDR3 DNA sequence: TGTGCCAGCAGCCAAGGACAGGCAAGCTCTGGGGCCAACGTCCTGACTTTC. Translated, it gives CASSQGQASSGANVLTF. This sequence joins TRBV4-2 and TRBJ2-6; TRBD1 might be the D (6 bases). Trimming took 1 base from V and 0 from J, leaving 10 bases between them. Germline lookup yields CDR1 LGHNA and CDR2 YNFKEQ. The CDR3 covers 17 residues.

This rearrangement joins TRBV7-2 to TRBJ2-2, with 7 bases that match TRBD1. Trimming cost V 1 base and J 5 bases; bases outside gene matches: 7. CDR1 is SGHTA, CDR2 FQGNSA, per germline. The CDR3 covers 16 residues. CDR3 DNA sequence: TGTGCCAGCAGCTTAGGGGCAGGGGGAAGTACCGGGGAGCTGTTTTTT. Translated, it gives CASSLGAGGSTGELFF.

This chain links TRBV10-3 with TRBJ1-5; D remains ambiguous. The CDR3 runs to 15 residues. Germline loops: CDR1 ENHRY, CDR2 SYGVKD. V gave up 10 bases and J gave up 4 bases, with 20 bases separating them. CDR3 amino acids: CASLEGLGGNQPQHF. For the CDR3, the DNA is TGTGCCAGTTTAGAGGGCCTCGGAGGTAATCAGCCCCAGCATTTT.